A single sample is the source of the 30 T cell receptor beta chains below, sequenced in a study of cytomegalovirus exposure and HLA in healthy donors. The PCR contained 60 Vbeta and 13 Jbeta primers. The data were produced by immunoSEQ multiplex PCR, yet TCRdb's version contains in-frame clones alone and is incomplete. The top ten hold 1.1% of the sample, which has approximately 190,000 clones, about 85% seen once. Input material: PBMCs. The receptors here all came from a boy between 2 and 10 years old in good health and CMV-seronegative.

CDR3: CASSDANQGTEAFF. The CDR3, as DNA: TGCGCCAGCAGCGACGCGAACCAGGGGACTGAAGCTTTCTTT. The chain uses TRBV5-1 and TRBJ1-1; tentatively, D is TRBD1 (6 bases). This CDR3 is built from 14 residues. Germline V lookup: CDR1 SGHRS, CDR2 YFSETQ. Trimming cost V 4 bases and J 5 bases, with 15 bases left between them.

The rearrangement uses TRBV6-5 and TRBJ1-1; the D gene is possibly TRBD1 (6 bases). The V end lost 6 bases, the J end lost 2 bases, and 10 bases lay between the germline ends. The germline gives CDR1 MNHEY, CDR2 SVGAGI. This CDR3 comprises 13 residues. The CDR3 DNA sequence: TGTGCCAGCAGCCGAGGGGGAAACACTGAAGCTTTCTTT. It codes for CASSRGGNTEAFF.

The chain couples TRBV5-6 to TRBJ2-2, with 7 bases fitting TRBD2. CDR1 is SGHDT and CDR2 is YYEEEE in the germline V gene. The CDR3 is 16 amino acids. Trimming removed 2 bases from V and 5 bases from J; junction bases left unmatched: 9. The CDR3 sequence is CASSFVVPGGTGELFF. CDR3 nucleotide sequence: TGTGCCAGCAGCTTTGTTGTTCCCGGGGGGACCGGGGAGCTGTTTTTT.

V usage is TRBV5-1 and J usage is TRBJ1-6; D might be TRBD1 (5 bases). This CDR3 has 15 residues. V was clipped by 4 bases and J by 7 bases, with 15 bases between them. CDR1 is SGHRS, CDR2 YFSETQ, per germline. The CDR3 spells CASSLSGAWNSPLHF. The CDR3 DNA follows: TGCGCCAGCAGCCTTAGTGGGGCATGGAATTCACCCCTCCACTTT.

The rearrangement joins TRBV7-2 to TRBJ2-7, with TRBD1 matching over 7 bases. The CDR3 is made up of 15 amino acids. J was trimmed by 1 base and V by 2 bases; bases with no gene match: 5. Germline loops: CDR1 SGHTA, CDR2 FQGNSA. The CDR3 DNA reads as TGTGCCAGCAGCTTAAACCCGGGACAGTCCTACGAGCAGTACTTC. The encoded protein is CASSLNPGQSYEQYF.

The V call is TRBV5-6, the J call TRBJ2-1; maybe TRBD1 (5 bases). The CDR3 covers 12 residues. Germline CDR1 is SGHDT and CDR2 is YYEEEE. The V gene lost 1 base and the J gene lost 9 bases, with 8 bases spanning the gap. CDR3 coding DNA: TGTGCCAGCAGCTTGAGGGGCGGTGAGCAGTTCTTC. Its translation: CASSLRGGEQFF. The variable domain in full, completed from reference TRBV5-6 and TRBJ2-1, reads DAGVTQSPTHLIKTRGQQVTLRCSPKSGHDTVSWYQQALGQGPQFIFQYYEEEERQRGNFPDRFSGHQFPNYSSELNVNALLLGDSALYLCASSLRGGEQFFGPGTRLTVL.

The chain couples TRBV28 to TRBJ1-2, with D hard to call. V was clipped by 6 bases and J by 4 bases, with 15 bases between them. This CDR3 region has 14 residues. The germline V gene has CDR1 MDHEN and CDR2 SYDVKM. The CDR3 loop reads CASRSRSGPYGYTF. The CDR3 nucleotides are TGTGCCAGCAGATCCCGAAGCGGACCCTATGGCTACACCTTC.

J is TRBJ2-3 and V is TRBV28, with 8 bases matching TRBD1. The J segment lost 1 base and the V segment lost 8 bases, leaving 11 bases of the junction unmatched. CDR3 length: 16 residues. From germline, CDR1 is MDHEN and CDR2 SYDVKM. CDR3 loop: CASYDRGAPRTDTQYF. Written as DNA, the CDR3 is TGTGCCAGCTATGACAGGGGTGCTCCACGCACAGATACGCAGTATTTT.

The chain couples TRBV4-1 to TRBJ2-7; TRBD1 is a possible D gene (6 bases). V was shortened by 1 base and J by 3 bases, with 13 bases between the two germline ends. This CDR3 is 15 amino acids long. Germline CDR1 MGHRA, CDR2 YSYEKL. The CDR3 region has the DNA TGCGCCAGCAGCCAAGTAGGACAGCCGGACTACGAGCAGTACTTC. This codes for CASSQVGQPDYEQYF.

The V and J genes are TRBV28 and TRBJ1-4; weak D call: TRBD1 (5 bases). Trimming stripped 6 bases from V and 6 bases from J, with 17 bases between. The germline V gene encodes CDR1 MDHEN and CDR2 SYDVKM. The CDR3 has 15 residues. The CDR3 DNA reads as TGTGCCAGCAGGGGGGGGAGGTGGGTAGATGAAAAACTGTTTTTT. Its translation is CASRGGRWVDEKLFF.

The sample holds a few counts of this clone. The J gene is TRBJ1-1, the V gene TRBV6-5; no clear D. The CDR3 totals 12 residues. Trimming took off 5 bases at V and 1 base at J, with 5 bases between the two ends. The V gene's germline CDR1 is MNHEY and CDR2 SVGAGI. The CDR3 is CASSRQNTEAFF. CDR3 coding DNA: TGTGCCAGCAGTCGACAGAACACTGAAGCTTTCTTT.

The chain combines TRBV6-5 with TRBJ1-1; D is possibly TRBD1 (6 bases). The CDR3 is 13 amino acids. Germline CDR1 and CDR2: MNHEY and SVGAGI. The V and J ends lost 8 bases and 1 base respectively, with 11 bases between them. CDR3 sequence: CASYQQGNTEAFF. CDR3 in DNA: TGTGCCAGCTACCAACAGGGGAACACTGAAGCTTTCTTT.

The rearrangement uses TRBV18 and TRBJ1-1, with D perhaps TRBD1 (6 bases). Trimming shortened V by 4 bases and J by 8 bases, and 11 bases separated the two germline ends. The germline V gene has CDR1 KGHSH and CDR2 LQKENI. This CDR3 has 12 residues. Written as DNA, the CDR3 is TGTGCCAGCTCACTTAAGGACAGCGAAGCTTTCTTT. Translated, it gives CASSLKDSEAFF.

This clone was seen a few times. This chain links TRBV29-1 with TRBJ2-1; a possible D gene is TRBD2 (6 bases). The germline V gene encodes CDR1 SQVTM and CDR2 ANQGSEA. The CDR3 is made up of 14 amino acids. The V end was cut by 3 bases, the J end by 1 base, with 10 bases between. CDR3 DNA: TGCAGCGTTGACTGGGCGGGGTCCTACAATGAGCAGTTCTTC. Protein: CSVDWAGSYNEQFF.

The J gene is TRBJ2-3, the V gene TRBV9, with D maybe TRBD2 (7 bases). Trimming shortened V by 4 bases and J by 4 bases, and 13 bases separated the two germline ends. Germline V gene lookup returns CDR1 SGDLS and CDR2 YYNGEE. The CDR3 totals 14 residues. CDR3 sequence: CASSPRGGSDTQYF. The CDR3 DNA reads TGTGCCAGCAGCCCTAGGGGGGGCTCAGATACGCAGTATTTT.

This CDR3 is CASSLLSSGSNEQFF. The CDR3 DNA is TGTGCCAGCAGCTTATTATCTAGCGGGAGCAATGAGCAGTTCTTC. The chain carries TRBV13 and TRBJ2-1, with 10 bases that match TRBD2. The V segment lost 2 bases and the J segment 6 bases; nucleotides outside the gene matches: 4. Germline CDR1 is PRHDT and CDR2 is FYEKMQ (reference sequence). This CDR3 contains 15 residues.

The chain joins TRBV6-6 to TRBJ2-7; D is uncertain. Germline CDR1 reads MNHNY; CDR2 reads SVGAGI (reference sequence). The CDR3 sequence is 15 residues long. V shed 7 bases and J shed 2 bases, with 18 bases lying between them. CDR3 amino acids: CASTKGHSTTYEQYF. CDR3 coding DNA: TGTGCCAGCACCAAAGGCCACAGTACCACCTACGAGCAGTACTTC.

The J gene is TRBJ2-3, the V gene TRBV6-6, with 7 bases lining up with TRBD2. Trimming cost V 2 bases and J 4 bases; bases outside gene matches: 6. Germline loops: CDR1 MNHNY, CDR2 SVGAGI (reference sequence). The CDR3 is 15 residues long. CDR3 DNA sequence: TGTGCCAGCAGTTACAGCGCGGGAGTCGCAGATACGCAGTATTTT. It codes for CASSYSAGVADTQYF.

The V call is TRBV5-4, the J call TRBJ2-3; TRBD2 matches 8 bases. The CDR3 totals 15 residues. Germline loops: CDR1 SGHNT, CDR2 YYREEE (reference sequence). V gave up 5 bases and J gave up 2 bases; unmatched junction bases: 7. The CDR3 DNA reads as TGTGCCAGCAGTGAAAGCGGGAGAGACACAGATACGCAGTATTTT. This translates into CASSESGRDTDTQYF. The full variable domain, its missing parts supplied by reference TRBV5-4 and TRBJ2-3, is ETGVTQSPTHLIKTRGQQVTLRCSSQSGHNTVSWYQQALGQGPQFIFQYYREEENGRGNFPPRFSGLQFPNYSSELNVNALELDDSALYLCASSESGRDTDTQYFGPGTRLTVL.

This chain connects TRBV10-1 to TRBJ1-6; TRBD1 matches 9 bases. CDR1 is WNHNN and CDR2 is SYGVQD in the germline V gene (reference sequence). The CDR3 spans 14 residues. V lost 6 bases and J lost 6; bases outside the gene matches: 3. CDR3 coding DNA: TGCGCCAGCAGGGCGGACAGGGGTAATTCACCCCTCCACTTT. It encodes CASRADRGNSPLHF.

CDR3 DNA sequence: TGTGCCAGCAGCTTGGTAGCGTCCTCCTACAATGAGCAGTTCTTC. Amino acids: CASSLVASSYNEQFF. The rearrangement uses TRBV5-4 and TRBJ2-1; D might be TRBD2 (5 bases). The length of the CDR3 is 15 residues. Germline lookup yields CDR1 SGHNT and CDR2 YYREEE (reference sequence). V dropped 0 bases and J dropped 0 bases, with 7 bases sitting between them.

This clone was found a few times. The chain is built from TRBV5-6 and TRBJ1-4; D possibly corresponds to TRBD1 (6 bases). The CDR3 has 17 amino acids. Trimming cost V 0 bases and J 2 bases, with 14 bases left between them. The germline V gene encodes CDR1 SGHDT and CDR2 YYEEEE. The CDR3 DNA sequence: TGTGCCAGCAGCTTGGCCGACAGGTTGTCTACTAATGAAAAACTGTTTTTT. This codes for CASSLADRLSTNEKLFF.

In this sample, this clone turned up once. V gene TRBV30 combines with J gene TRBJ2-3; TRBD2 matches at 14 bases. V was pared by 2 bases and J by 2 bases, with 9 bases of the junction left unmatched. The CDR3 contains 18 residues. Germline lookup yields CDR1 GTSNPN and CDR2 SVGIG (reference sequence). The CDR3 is CAWSNIRTSGGYTDTQYF. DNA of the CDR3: TGTGCCTGGAGTAATATCCGGACTAGCGGGGGGTACACAGATACGCAGTATTTT.

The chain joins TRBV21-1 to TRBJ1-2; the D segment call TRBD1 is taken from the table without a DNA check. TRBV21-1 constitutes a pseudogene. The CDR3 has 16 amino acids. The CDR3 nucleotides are TGTGCCAGCGCCATTGGCTTGGAGACAGGGAACTATGGCTACACCTTC. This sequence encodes CASAIGLETGNYGYTF.

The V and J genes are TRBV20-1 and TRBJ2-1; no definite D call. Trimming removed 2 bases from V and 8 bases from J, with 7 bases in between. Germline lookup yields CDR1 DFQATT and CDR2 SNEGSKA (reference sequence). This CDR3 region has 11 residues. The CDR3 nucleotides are TGCAGTGCTAGATTCTCCTATGAGCAGTTCTTC. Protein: CSARFSYEQFF.

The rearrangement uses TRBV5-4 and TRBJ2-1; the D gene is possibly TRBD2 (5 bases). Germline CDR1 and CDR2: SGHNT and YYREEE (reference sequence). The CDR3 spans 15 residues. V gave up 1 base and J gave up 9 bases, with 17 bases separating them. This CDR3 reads CASSLYNAGPIEQFF. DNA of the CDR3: TGTGCCAGCAGCTTGTATAACGCGGGCCCCATTGAGCAGTTCTTC.

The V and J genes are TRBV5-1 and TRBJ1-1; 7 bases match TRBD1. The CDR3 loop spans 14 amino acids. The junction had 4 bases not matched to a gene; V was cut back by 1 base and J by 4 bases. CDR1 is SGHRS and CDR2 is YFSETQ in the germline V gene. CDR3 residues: CASSLTGVITEAFF. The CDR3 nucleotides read TGCGCCAGCAGCTTGACAGGGGTCATCACTGAAGCTTTCTTT. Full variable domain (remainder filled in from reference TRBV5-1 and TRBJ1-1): KAGVTQTPRYLIKTRGQQVTLSCSPISGHRSVSWYQQTPGQGLQFLFEYFSETQRNKGNFPGRFSGRQFSNSRSEMNVSTLELGDSALYLCASSLTGVITEAFFGQGTRLTVV.

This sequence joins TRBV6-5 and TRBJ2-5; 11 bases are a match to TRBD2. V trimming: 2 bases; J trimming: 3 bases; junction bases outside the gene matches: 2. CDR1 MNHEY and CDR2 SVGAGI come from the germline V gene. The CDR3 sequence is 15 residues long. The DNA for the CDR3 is TGTGCCAGCAGTTACCTGACTAGCGGGAAAGAGACCCAGTACTTC. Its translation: CASSYLTSGKETQYF.

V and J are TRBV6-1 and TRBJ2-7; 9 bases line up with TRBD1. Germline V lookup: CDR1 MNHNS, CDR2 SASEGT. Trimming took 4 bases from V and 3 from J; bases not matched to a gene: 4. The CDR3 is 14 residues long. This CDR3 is CASSGTGEVYEQYF. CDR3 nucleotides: TGTGCCAGCAGTGGGACAGGGGAGGTCTACGAGCAGTACTTC.

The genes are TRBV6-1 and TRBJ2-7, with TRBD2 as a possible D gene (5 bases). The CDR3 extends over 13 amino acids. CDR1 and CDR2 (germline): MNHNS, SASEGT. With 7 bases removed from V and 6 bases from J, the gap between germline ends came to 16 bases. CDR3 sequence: CASTASGWGEQYF. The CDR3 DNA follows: TGTGCCAGCACGGCCAGCGGTTGGGGCGAGCAGTACTTC.